This entry lists 13 T cell receptor beta chains sequenced from one sample in a study of OX40 agonist ivuxolimab in advanced cancers. Data came from immunoSEQ multiplex PCR; TCRdb stores just in-frame clones and leaves some out. Of about 64,000 clones in the sample, 88% were seen once. The input for sequencing was CD4+ or CD8+ T cells sorted from blood, taken in a trial of the OX40 agonist ivuxolimab. These TCRs come from an adult with an advanced solid tumor such as melanoma, head and neck, liver or kidney cancer.

V usage is TRBV27 and J usage is TRBJ1-2; D unresolved. The CDR3 has 12 amino acids. V was cut by 6 bases and J by 8 bases, with 13 bases left in between. CDR1 is MNHEY, CDR2 SMNVEV, per germline (reference sequence). CDR3 DNA sequence: TGTGCCAGCAGAGGCCCGGCCTCCGGCTACACCTTC. Translated: CASRGPASGYTF.

J is TRBJ2-4 and V is TRBV6-6, with a weak D call TRBD2 (6 bases). CDR3 length equals 13 residues. The V gene lost 7 bases and the J gene lost 6 bases, with 13 bases spanning the gap. CDR1 is MNHNY and CDR2 is SVGAGI in the germline V gene (reference sequence). The CDR3 DNA reads as TGTGCCAGCACCCTAGGGGAGGCAAACATTCAGTACTTC. This gives the protein CASTLGEANIQYF.

This clone was detected a few times. The V call is TRBV19, the J call TRBJ2-7; D remains ambiguous. Trimming took 1 base from V and 2 from J, leaving 12 bases between them. This CDR3 region has 15 residues. Looked up from germline, CDR1 is LNHDA and CDR2 is SQIVND (reference sequence). For the CDR3, the DNA is TGTGCCAGTAGTATAGCCGGCACACCTGCCTACGAGCAGTACTTC. It encodes CASSIAGTPAYEQYF.

The chain employs TRBV27 and TRBJ1-2; a possible D gene is TRBD1 (6 bases). Germline V CDR1 and CDR2: MNHEY, SMNVEV (reference sequence). The CDR3 is 12 residues long. Trimming cost V 4 bases and J 7 bases, with 10 bases left between them. The chain's CDR3 is CASSSSQGGYTF. DNA of the CDR3: TGTGCCAGCAGTTCTTCACAGGGTGGCTACACCTTC.

The chain employs TRBV6-5 and TRBJ2-7, with TRBD1 identical over 8 bases. V lost 0 bases to trimming and J lost 2 bases; unmatched junction nucleotides: 6. CDR1 and CDR2 (germline): MNHEY, SVGAGI. CDR3 length: 16 residues. CDR3 DNA sequence: TGTGCCAGCAGTTACTCCCGGACAGGGAAGGCCTACGAGCAGTACTTC. Amino acids: CASSYSRTGKAYEQYF.

This chain joins TRBV4-2 and TRBJ2-7, with 9 bases lining up with TRBD1. V shed 2 bases, J shed 6 bases, and the junction held 8 bases outside the gene matches. Germline CDR1 is LGHNA and CDR2 is YNFKEQ. The CDR3 sequence is 15 residues long. This CDR3 is CASSQSGQGAGEQYF. As DNA, the CDR3 is TGTGCCAGCAGCCAATCGGGACAGGGTGCCGGCGAGCAGTACTTC.

V gene TRBV29-1 combines with J gene TRBJ2-1; TRBD2 aligns across 10 bases. V lost 1 base, J lost 8 bases, and 2 bases stayed unmatched. Germline CDR1 and CDR2: SQVTM and ANQGSEA. The CDR3 runs to 13 residues. CDR3 nucleotides: TGCAGCGTTGAAGTTGGACTAGCGGATGAGCAGTTCTTC. Its translation: CSVEVGLADEQFF.

The DNA for the CDR3 is TGTGCCAGCAGTCTACAGGGGGGTGGCGGCTACACCTTC. This gives the protein CASSLQGGGGYTF. The chain is built from TRBV6-1 and TRBJ1-2; 8 positions agree with TRBD1. From germline, CDR1 is MNHNS and CDR2 SASEGT. The V segment lost 5 bases and the J segment 8 bases; nucleotides outside the gene matches: 7. The CDR3 spans 13 residues.

This sequence joins TRBV11-2 and TRBJ1-6; D ambiguous. Germline loops: CDR1 SGHAT, CDR2 FQNNGV. This CDR3 has 16 residues. Trimming removed 2 bases from V and 0 bases from J, with 8 bases in between. CDR3 DNA: TGTGCCAGCAGCTTAAGTCGGAGCTCCTATAATTCACCCCTCCACTTT. It specifies CASSLSRSSYNSPLHF.

The rearrangement uses TRBV15 and TRBJ2-2; 8 nucleotides align to TRBD1. Trimming removed 8 bases from V and 3 bases from J; junction bases left unmatched: 5. The CDR3 covers 14 residues. Germline V gene lookup returns CDR1 LNHNV and CDR2 YYDKDF (reference sequence). The CDR3 reads CATRTGLDTGELFF. CDR3 DNA sequence: TGTGCCACCCGGACAGGGTTAGACACCGGGGAGCTGTTTTTT.

The J gene is TRBJ2-1, the V gene TRBV7-6; 9 positions match TRBD1. V shed 3 bases, J shed 5 bases, and the junction held 5 bases outside the gene matches. CDR1 is SGHVS, CDR2 FNYEAQ, per germline. CDR3 size: 15 residues. CDR3 sequence (DNA): TGTGCCAGCAGCTTTGGACAGGGGAGCCACAATGAGCAGTTCTTC. Its protein product is CASSFGQGSHNEQFF.

V usage is TRBV11-3 and J usage is TRBJ2-7; the match to TRBD2 covers 15 bases. With V trimmed by 0 bases and J by 4 bases, 7 bases remained unmatched. The CDR3 totals 18 residues. CDR1 and CDR2 (germline): SGHNT, YENEEA. Here the CDR3 DNA reads TGTGCCAGCAGCTTAGATGGCGGACTAGCGGGAGGGGGATACGAGCAGTACTTC. Residues: CASSLDGGLAGGGYEQYF.

This chain joins TRBV6-5 and TRBJ2-2; unclear D gene. The V end lost 9 bases, the J end lost 0 bases, and 11 bases lay between the germline ends. From germline, CDR1 is MNHEY and CDR2 SVGAGI. CDR3 length: 14 amino acids. The CDR3 nucleotides read TGTGCCAGTAGGGCATTATCGAACACCGGGGAGCTGTTTTTT. Protein: CASRALSNTGELFF.